One and the same sample provided the 26 T cell receptor beta chains below, sequenced in a study of cytomegalovirus exposure and HLA in healthy donors. The study ran its PCR with 60 Vbeta and 13 Jbeta primers. Clones were read by immunoSEQ multiplex PCR, and TCRdb kept only the in-frame ones, dropping some. The top ten hold roughly 0.31% of the sample, which has roughly 250,000 clones, roughly 80% seen once. Sequences were obtained from PBMCs. The receptors were gathered from a girl between 2 and 10 years old in good health and CMV-seronegative.

The rearrangement uses TRBV10-3 and TRBJ2-7; D uncertain. The germline gives CDR1 ENHRY, CDR2 SYGVKD. V shed 6 bases and J shed 5 bases, with 8 bases lying between them. The CDR3 runs to 11 residues. The CDR3 DNA reads TGTGCCATCAGGAGAGTGCACGAGCAGTACTTC. Its translation is CAIRRVHEQYF.

The gene calls are TRBV7-3 and TRBJ2-1; 12 positions agree with TRBD2. From germline, CDR1 is SGHTA and CDR2 FQGTGA. The CDR3 loop spans 17 amino acids. V lost 5 bases to trimming and J lost 0 bases; unmatched junction nucleotides: 5. The CDR3 protein is CASSIEGLAGSYNEQFF. The CDR3 coding sequence is TGTGCCAGCAGCATTGAGGGACTAGCGGGCTCCTACAATGAGCAGTTCTTC.

V usage is TRBV7-9 and J usage is TRBJ1-2; 8 positions match TRBD1. Germline CDR1 is SEHNR and CDR2 is FQNEAQ (reference sequence). The V and J ends lost 11 bases and 2 bases, in that order; junction bases with no gene match: 13. The CDR3 consists of 15 residues. The CDR3: CAAQGQGAPNYGYTF. The CDR3 DNA reads TGTGCCGCCCAGGGTCAGGGGGCCCCGAACTATGGCTACACCTTC.

The table lists this clone with a count of one. The chain combines TRBV7-3 with TRBJ2-7; 7 bases map to TRBD2. This CDR3 is built from 14 residues. With V trimmed by 8 bases and J by 3 bases, 10 bases remained unmatched. Per germline, CDR1 SGHTA and CDR2 FQGTGA. The CDR3 spells CASGISGVIYEQYF. CDR3 nucleotides: TGTGCCAGCGGCATAAGCGGGGTAATCTACGAGCAGTACTTC.

The V and J genes are TRBV18 and TRBJ1-3; 7 nucleotides agree with TRBD1. The germline gives CDR1 KGHSH, CDR2 LQKENI. CDR3 size: 16 residues. With V trimmed by 8 bases and J by 0 bases, 10 bases remained unmatched. CDR3 bases: TGTGCCAGCCGTTGGGACAGCCTGAGCTCTGGAAACACCATATATTTT. Encoded protein: CASRWDSLSSGNTIYF. The full variable domain, in which reference TRBV18 and TRBJ1-3 provide the parts outside the CDR3, is NAGVMQNPRHLVRRRGQEARLRCSPMKGHSHVYWYRQLPEEGLKFMVYLQKENIIDESGMPKERFSAEFPKEGPSILRIQQVVRGDSAAYFCASRWDSLSSGNTIYFGEGSWLTVV.

V usage is TRBV9 and J usage is TRBJ2-5, with 7 bases matching TRBD1. From germline, CDR1 is SGDLS and CDR2 YYNGEE. Trimming at V came to 3 bases and at J to 5 bases, leaving 4 bases not matched to a gene. This CDR3 has 13 residues. CDR3 nucleotides: TGTGCCAGCAGCGGAGGGGGCGGGGAGACCCAGTACTTC. This codes for CASSGGGGETQYF.

This chain joins TRBV7-9 and TRBJ1-1; tentative D call: TRBD1 (5 bases). From germline, CDR1 is SEHNR and CDR2 FQNEAQ (reference sequence). The CDR3 has 16 residues. V was pared by 3 bases and J by 2 bases, with 16 bases between. This CDR3 is CASSLRSGGGNTEAFF. The CDR3 DNA is TGTGCCAGCAGCTTGAGATCGGGGGGGGGAAACACTGAAGCTTTCTTT.

The V call is TRBV4-1, the J call TRBJ2-7; D might be TRBD2 (5 bases). In germline, CDR1 is MGHRA, CDR2 YSYEKL. V was clipped by 1 base and J by 3 bases, with 16 bases between them. The CDR3 has 16 residues. CDR3 amino acids: CASSQASGGLIYEQYF. The CDR3 nucleotides read TGCGCCAGCAGCCAAGCGTCGGGCGGACTTATCTACGAGCAGTACTTC.

CDR3 DNA: TGTGCCACCAGCAGACTGGTCCAGGCCTCATACAATGAGCAGTTCTTC. Amino acid sequence: CATSRLVQASYNEQFF. This chain connects TRBV15 to TRBJ2-1; D gene unclear. The V end was cut by 2 bases, the J end by 4 bases, with 15 bases between. CDR3 length: 16 residues. From germline, CDR1 is LNHNV and CDR2 YYDKDF (reference sequence).

This chain uses TRBV7-9 with TRBJ1-2; the D gene is possibly TRBD1 (5 bases). CDR1 and CDR2 (germline): SEHNR, FQNEAQ (reference sequence). V was cut by 4 bases and J by 8 bases, with 17 bases left in between. CDR3 length: 14 amino acids. CDR3 region: CASSSNQGARGYTF. DNA of the CDR3: TGTGCCAGCAGCTCAAATCAGGGTGCGAGAGGCTACACCTTC.

The chain uses TRBV6-1 and TRBJ1-4, with TRBD1 matching over 7 bases. The V and J ends lost 5 bases and 4 bases, in that order; junction bases with no gene match: 4. This CDR3 is 14 amino acids long. Germline CDR1 is MNHNS and CDR2 is SASEGT. CDR3 DNA: TGTGCCAGCAGTAAGGGACAGAGTAATGAAAAACTGTTTTTT. Translated, it gives CASSKGQSNEKLFF.

The chain carries TRBV27 and TRBJ1-2; TRBD1 aligns across 10 bases. This CDR3 region has 16 residues. V lost 4 bases, J lost 3 bases, and 8 bases stayed unmatched. Germline assignment: CDR1 MNHEY and CDR2 SMNVEV (reference sequence). The CDR3 DNA reads TGTGCCAGCAGTTCCCTAGGGGACAGGGGTTACTATGGCTACACCTTC. Translated, it gives CASSSLGDRGYYGYTF.

The chain combines TRBV4-1 with TRBJ2-7; D is perhaps TRBD2 (7 bases). This CDR3 has 16 residues. V shed 1 base and J shed 4 bases, with 17 bases lying between them. Germline CDR1 MGHRA, CDR2 YSYEKL. The CDR3 protein is CASSQGGRERGYEQYF. In DNA, the CDR3 is TGCGCCAGCAGCCAAGGGGGGCGGGAGAGAGGGTACGAGCAGTACTTC.

DNA for the CDR3: TGTGCCAGCAGTCCCGACGACAGGAAAGTCCTAAACACCATATATTTT. This translates into CASSPDDRKVLNTIYF. This chain uses TRBV6-6 with TRBJ1-3, with D perhaps matching TRBD1 (6 bases). Germline CDR1 is MNHNY and CDR2 is SVGAGI (reference sequence). The CDR3 is made up of 16 amino acids. V lost 5 bases, J lost 6 bases, and 20 bases lay in between.

This chain joins TRBV15 and TRBJ1-2; 7 bases are a match to TRBD1. Germline V gives CDR1 LNHNV, CDR2 YYDKDF (reference sequence). The CDR3 is 12 residues long. The trim removed 8 bases at V and 7 bases at J, leaving 7 bases unmatched. CDR3 region: CATFQQGSGYTF. The CDR3, as DNA: TGTGCCACCTTTCAACAGGGGTCTGGCTACACCTTC.

Regarding this clone: Relative to the germline gene, one junction end is altered; a read error may explain this. The chain combines TRBV28 with TRBJ2-1, with D unresolved. CDR3 size: 19 residues. Germline V CDR1 and CDR2: MDHEN, SYDVKM. The DNA for the CDR3 is TGTGCCAGCAGTTTATACCTAGTGCGGCGTCCCACCTCCCACAATGAGCAGTTCTTC. It is translated as CASSLYLVRRPTSHNEQFF.

The V gene is TRBV28, the J gene TRBJ2-7, with D tentatively TRBD1 (5 bases). There are 14 residues in the CDR3. Trimming cost V 2 bases and J 2 bases, with 10 bases left between them. CDR1 is MDHEN, CDR2 SYDVKM, per germline. The CDR3 reads CASSLPRVPYEQYF. CDR3 coding DNA: TGTGCCAGCAGTTTACCCAGGGTGCCCTACGAGCAGTACTTC.

This chain joins TRBV28 and TRBJ2-2; TRBD1 matches at 9 bases. The germline V gene has CDR1 MDHEN and CDR2 SYDVKM. CDR3 length: 16 residues. V lost 8 bases, J lost 5 bases, and 12 bases stayed unmatched. The CDR3 spells CASQELNRGQTGELFF. The CDR3 DNA follows: TGTGCCAGCCAAGAGCTAAACAGGGGGCAAACCGGGGAGCTGTTTTTT.

The V gene is TRBV6-1, the J gene TRBJ1-5; D unresolved. V was pared by 3 bases and J by 5 bases, with 5 bases between. This CDR3 is 12 amino acids long. Germline V CDR1 and CDR2: MNHNS, SASEGT. The CDR3 sequence is CASSEGDQPQHF. The CDR3 DNA reads as TGTGCCAGCAGTGAGGGCGATCAGCCCCAGCATTTT.

J is TRBJ2-5 and V is TRBV7-6; TRBD2 agrees at 7 bases. Per germline, CDR1 SGHVS and CDR2 FNYEAQ. With 2 bases clipped from V and 6 bases from J, the junction kept 6 bases outside the gene matches. This CDR3 is 14 amino acids long. CDR3 protein: CASSLNSGVQTQYF. CDR3 sequence (DNA): TGTGCCAGCAGCTTAAACAGCGGGGTGCAGACCCAGTACTTC.

The chain is built from TRBV9 and TRBJ2-1; 7 nucleotides line up with TRBD2. The CDR3 runs 13 residues. CDR1 SGDLS and CDR2 YYNGEE come from the germline V gene. The ends lost 3 bases at V and 7 bases at J; junction bases unmatched: 4. CDR3 loop: CASSEGLNNEQFF. The CDR3 DNA sequence: TGTGCCAGCAGCGAGGGACTAAATAATGAGCAGTTCTTC. The full variable domain, its missing parts supplied by reference TRBV9 and TRBJ2-1, is DSGVTQTPKHLITATGQRVTLRCSPRSGDLSVYWYQQSLDQGLQFLIQYYNGEERAKGNILERFSAQQFPDLHSELNLSSLELGDSALYFCASSEGLNNEQFFGPGTRLTVL.

This chain joins TRBV5-4 and TRBJ2-7, with D perhaps matching TRBD2 (5 bases). This CDR3 is built from 15 residues. V was cut by 0 bases and J by 0 bases, with 10 bases left in between. Germline V gene sequence: CDR1 SGHNT, CDR2 YYREEE (reference sequence). CDR3 coding DNA: TGTGCCAGCAGCTTGGATGAGGGATTCTCCTACGAGCAGTACTTC. Residues: CASSLDEGFSYEQYF. Together with reference TRBV5-4 and TRBJ2-7, the CDR3 gives the full variable domain: ETGVTQSPTHLIKTRGQQVTLRCSSQSGHNTVSWYQQALGQGPQFIFQYYREEENGRGNFPPRFSGLQFPNYSSELNVNALELDDSALYLCASSLDEGFSYEQYFGPGTRLTVT.

The chain employs TRBV12-5 and TRBJ2-3, with a tentative D call TRBD2 (5 bases). The germline CDR1 and CDR2 sequences are LGHNT and FRNRAP. This CDR3 comprises 13 residues. Trimming took 5 bases from V and 4 from J, leaving 10 bases between them. The CDR3 reads CASGPDGADTQYF. Here the CDR3 DNA reads TGTGCTAGTGGTCCCGACGGGGCAGATACGCAGTATTTT.

This chain uses TRBV7-9 with TRBJ2-3, with 8 bases identical to TRBD2. The CDR3 totals 15 residues. Trimming removed 7 bases from V and 4 bases from J; junction bases left unmatched: 10. Germline CDR1 SEHNR, CDR2 FQNEAQ (reference sequence). CDR3 region: CASISSVAGSDTQYF. The CDR3 DNA reads TGTGCCAGCATCTCGTCGGTAGCGGGGTCAGATACGCAGTATTTT.

This clone was seen a handful of times. The chain combines TRBV5-4 with TRBJ2-5; weak D call: TRBD1 (6 bases). V was pared by 4 bases and J by 5 bases, with 15 bases between. The CDR3 runs to 14 residues. Germline CDR1 SGHNT, CDR2 YYREEE (reference sequence). Written as DNA, the CDR3 is TGTGCCAGCAGCCGGCAGGGGATTGGGGAGACCCAGTACTTC. Protein product: CASSRQGIGETQYF.

There are a few counts of this clone. This sequence joins TRBV7-9 and TRBJ1-3; maybe TRBD1 (5 bases). Germline CDR1 and CDR2: SEHNR and FQNEAQ (reference sequence). V lost 7 bases and J 0 bases, leaving 10 bases between the germline ends. The CDR3 extends over 14 amino acids. The CDR3 protein is CASKGVDSGNTIYF. CDR3 nucleotides: TGTGCCAGCAAAGGGGTTGACTCTGGAAACACCATATATTTT.